Each of the 19 T cell receptor beta chains below was sequenced from the same sample in a study of PD-1 blockade in classical Hodgkin lymphoma. Assay: immunoSEQ multiplex PCR; the TCRdb copy retains only in-frame clones and omits some. In the table there are 50,000 to 75,000 clones, around 89% of which are singletons. Each of the patients experienced relapse following autologous stem cell transplantation, and their brentuximab vedotin exposure differed. This material consisted of peripheral blood mononuclear cells (PBMCs), taken at baseline. These receptors were collected from a human donor with classical Hodgkin lymphoma.

In the case of this clone: The junction departs from the called germline gene at one end, perhaps through a read error. The chain combines TRBV15 with TRBJ2-2, with TRBD2 matching over 9 bases. CDR1 is LNHNV and CDR2 is YYDKDF in the germline V gene (reference sequence). The CDR3 contains 15 residues. This CDR3 is CATSRTLAGSGELLF. CDR3 bases: TGTGCCACCAGCAGAACTCTAGCGGGGTCCGGGGAGCTGCTTTTT. Combining the CDR3 with reference TRBV15 and TRBJ2-2 gives the whole variable domain DAMVIQNPRYQVTQFGKPVTLSCSQTLNHNVMYWYQQKSSQAPKLLFHYYDKDFNNEADTPDNFQSRRPNTSFCFLDIRSPGLGDTAMYLCATSRTLAGSGELLFGEGSRLTVL.

The chain carries TRBV14 and TRBJ1-2, with D possibly being TRBD1 (5 bases). Trimming took 2 bases from V and 7 from J, leaving 17 bases between them. Germline CDR1 SGHDN, CDR2 FVKESK. This CDR3 has 15 residues. CDR3 nucleotide sequence: TGTGCCAGCAGCCAATCCTACGGACACGGCATTGGCTACACCTTC. Translating gives CASSQSYGHGIGYTF.

The chain recombines TRBV19 with TRBJ1-1, with unresolved D. The germline V gene has CDR1 LNHDA and CDR2 SQIVND (reference sequence). Trimming cost V 3 bases and J 3 bases, with 5 bases left between them. The CDR3 runs 12 residues. CDR3 nucleotide sequence: TGTGCCAGTAGTATCCCCTACACTGAAGCTTTCTTT. Translating it yields CASSIPYTEAFF.

This clone was counted a single time. The chain carries TRBV19 and TRBJ1-6, with 9 nucleotides matching TRBD1. V lost 7 bases and J lost 7; bases outside the gene matches: 8. The CDR3 extends over 15 amino acids. From germline, CDR1 is LNHDA and CDR2 SQIVND (reference sequence). CDR3 region: CASTNMDRGNSPLHF. The CDR3 DNA reads as TGTGCCAGTACAAATATGGACAGGGGAAATTCACCCCTCCACTTT.

The CDR3 region has the DNA TGTGCCAGCAGCTTGAGGGGTCGGAGTGCACTGGGAGGAAACACCATATATTTT. It encodes CASSLRGRSALGGNTIYF. This chain joins TRBV5-5 and TRBJ1-3; a weak D match, TRBD1 (5 bases). CDR3 length: 18 residues. The germline V and J ends were trimmed by 1 base and 4 bases, with 21 bases remaining between them. Looked up from germline, CDR1 is SGHKS and CDR2 is YYEKEE (reference sequence).

The sample holds a few counts of this clone. J is TRBJ2-7 and V is TRBV4-3; D gene uncertain. CDR1 is LGHNA, CDR2 YSLEER, per germline. V lost 0 bases and J 10 bases, leaving 7 bases between the germline ends. The CDR3 consists of 11 residues. The CDR3 DNA is TGCGCCAGCAGCCAAGATTCCCGTCAGTACTTC. This gives the protein CASSQDSRQYF.

This chain links TRBV4-3 with TRBJ2-3; 8 positions match TRBD2. V dropped 5 bases and J dropped 2; count of bases not matched to a gene: 6. This CDR3 is 15 amino acids long. Germline-derived CDR1 and CDR2 are LGHNA and YSLEER. The CDR3 DNA is TGCGCCAGCAGCACCGGGACTAGGAACACAGATACGCAGTATTTT. This sequence encodes CASSTGTRNTDTQYF.

The rearrangement uses TRBV6-6 and TRBJ2-7; D ambiguous. The V end lost 5 bases, the J end lost 3 bases, and 17 bases lay between the germline ends. Germline values: CDR1 MNHNY, CDR2 SVGAGI (reference sequence). This CDR3 has 15 residues. DNA for the CDR3: TGTGCCAGCAGTCCCCTCCCAGCAGGCCTCTACGAGCAGTACTTC. This translates into CASSPLPAGLYEQYF.

This chain links TRBV6-5 with TRBJ2-7; 7 bases fit TRBD2. After removal of 5 bases from V and 3 bases from J, the junction contained 10 bases not matched to a gene. Per the germline V gene, CDR1 is MNHEY and CDR2 is SVGAGI. This CDR3 contains 15 residues. This CDR3 reads CASSVTSGAVYEQYF. As DNA, the CDR3 is TGTGCCAGCAGTGTCACAAGCGGGGCTGTCTACGAGCAGTACTTC.

The chain links TRBV9 to TRBJ1-4; 11 nucleotides agree with TRBD1. V gave up 0 bases and J gave up 7 bases; unmatched junction bases: 2. Germline CDR1 and CDR2: SGDLS and YYNGEE. This CDR3 region has 15 residues. Written as DNA, the CDR3 is TGTGCCAGCAGCGTAGGGACAGGGGGCCCTGAAAAACTGTTTTTT. This translates into CASSVGTGGPEKLFF. The full variable domain, in which reference TRBV9 and TRBJ1-4 provide the parts outside the CDR3, is DSGVTQTPKHLITATGQRVTLRCSPRSGDLSVYWYQQSLDQGLQFLIQYYNGEERAKGNILERFSAQQFPDLHSELNLSSLELGDSALYFCASSVGTGGPEKLFFGSGTQLSVL.

The J gene is TRBJ1-2, the V gene TRBV9, with D hard to call. The CDR3 is made up of 13 amino acids. V was cut by 5 bases and J by 2 bases, with 10 bases left in between. Germline CDR1 is SGDLS and CDR2 is YYNGEE. CDR3 in amino acids: CASRSALNYGYTF. For the CDR3, the DNA is TGTGCCAGCAGGAGCGCCTTGAACTATGGCTACACCTTC.

The chain links TRBV14 to TRBJ2-7, with D tentatively TRBD2 (6 bases). Germline loops: CDR1 SGHDN, CDR2 FVKESK. Trimming left V 5 bases short and J 2 bases short, with 13 bases between. CDR3 length: 14 residues. The CDR3 DNA is TGTGCCAGCAGCGTAGGTGGGGAGGCCTACGAGCAGTACTTC. It translates to CASSVGGEAYEQYF.

The table lists this clone with a count of one. V gene TRBV4-1 combines with J gene TRBJ1-2; D uncertain. The CDR3 covers 17 residues. V dropped 3 bases and J dropped 4 bases, with 21 bases sitting between them. The germline V gene has CDR1 MGHRA and CDR2 YSYEKL. The CDR3 coding sequence is TGCGCCAGCAGCCAGGATTTCAGACTCGCCGGTAGCTATGGCTACACCTTC. Its protein is CASSQDFRLAGSYGYTF.

J is TRBJ1-1 and V is TRBV7-9; 7 positions match TRBD1. Trimming at V came to 5 bases and at J to 7 bases, leaving 7 bases not matched to a gene. The CDR3 sequence is 13 residues long. Germline CDR1 and CDR2: SEHNR and FQNEAQ (reference sequence). CDR3: CASSPRGPYEAFF. CDR3 DNA: TGTGCCAGCAGCCCGAGGGGGCCCTATGAAGCTTTCTTT.

This sequence joins TRBV7-8 and TRBJ2-1, with D perhaps TRBD2 (6 bases). The CDR3 length is 18 residues. V was cut by 0 bases and J by 4 bases, with 19 bases left in between. Germline assignment: CDR1 SGHVS and CDR2 FQNEAQ. The CDR3 spells CASSLASFGLTFYNEQFF. In DNA form, the CDR3 reads TGTGCCAGCAGCTTAGCTTCATTTGGACTAACCTTTTACAATGAGCAGTTCTTC.

DNA of the CDR3: TGTGCCAGCGGATCTAGCTACGAGCAGTACTTC. Translation: CASGSSYEQYF. This sequence joins TRBV27 and TRBJ2-5; D call uncertain. TRBJ2-7 explains the end of the DNA better; the J call may be wrong. The CDR3 runs to 11 residues. Germline loops: CDR1 MNHEY, CDR2 SMNVEV (reference sequence).

V is TRBV30 and J is TRBJ1-2, with 7 bases that match TRBD1. Germline V gives CDR1 GTSNPN, CDR2 SVGIG (reference sequence). This CDR3 is built from 14 residues. The trim removed 3 bases at V and 4 bases at J, leaving 8 bases unmatched. CDR3 coding DNA: TGTGCCTGGAGAGCCGACAGGGTCAGCTATGGCTACACCTTC. This gives the protein CAWRADRVSYGYTF.

This chain connects TRBV6-6 to TRBJ1-6; no reliable D call. V was pared by 2 bases and J by 3 bases, with 8 bases between. The CDR3 covers 15 residues. In germline, CDR1 is MNHNY, CDR2 SVGAGI (reference sequence). The CDR3 DNA reads TGTGCCAGCAGTTACGATGGCAGCTATAATTCACCCCTCCACTTT. Translating it yields CASSYDGSYNSPLHF.

This chain uses TRBV7-2 with TRBJ2-1; 11 bases are shared with TRBD2. The V and J ends lost 3 bases and 7 bases, in that order; junction bases with no gene match: 5. This CDR3 has 15 amino acids. The germline V gene encodes CDR1 SGHTA and CDR2 FQGNSA. Here the CDR3 reads CASSFGTSGINEQFF. As DNA, the CDR3 is TGTGCCAGCAGCTTCGGGACTAGCGGCATAAATGAGCAGTTCTTC.